Below, 26 T cell receptor beta chains from the same sample are listed, as sequenced in a study of CD8+ T cells in alopecia areata. As the sequencing template, cDNA was produced by extracting RNA and reverse transcribing it. Libraries were prepared by immunoSEQ multiplex PCR; TCRdb keeps only in-frame clonotypes and omits some of them. The table has some 240,000 clones, around three fifths seen once. The material was CD4+ T cells sorted from blood, obtained at week 0. These receptors originate from a human donor with alopecia areata.

The chain carries TRBV5-1 and TRBJ1-2, with TRBD1 matching 12 bases. Germline lookup yields CDR1 SGHRS and CDR2 YFSETQ. V shed 4 bases and J 4 bases; nucleotides not matched to a gene: 14. The CDR3 loop spans 18 amino acids. In DNA, the CDR3 is TGCGCCAGCAGCCAAGCCTGGGACAGGGGGCGCTGGGGCTATGGCTACACCTTC. Translation: CASSQAWDRGRWGYGYTF.

This chain connects TRBV18 to TRBJ1-1, with a tentative D call TRBD1 (6 bases). This CDR3 region has 15 residues. V lost 4 bases to trimming and J lost 5 bases, with 17 bases between them. CDR1 KGHSH and CDR2 LQKENI come from the germline V gene. The CDR3 DNA sequence: TGTGCCAGCTCACGCGCGACAGGTGAGGGTACTGAAGCTTTCTTT. The encoded protein is CASSRATGEGTEAFF.

This clone was seen a few times. This chain links TRBV6-6 with TRBJ1-1; D unresolved. There are 13 residues in the CDR3. Looked up from germline, CDR1 is MNHNY and CDR2 is SVGAGI (reference sequence). V dropped 0 bases and J dropped 7 bases, with 9 bases sitting between them. Here the CDR3 DNA reads TGTGCCAGCAGTTACTCGGAGGACCGTGAAGCTTTCTTT. Translation gives CASSYSEDREAFF.

In this sample, this clone turned up a few times. This sequence joins TRBV7-9 and TRBJ2-3; no firm D call. Deletions cut 1 base from V and 4 bases from J, with 12 bases between. The CDR3 runs 15 residues. Germline CDR1 is SEHNR and CDR2 is FQNEAQ (reference sequence). Here the CDR3 reads CASSLVFRAADTQYF. Written as DNA, the CDR3 is TGTGCCAGCAGCTTAGTCTTTCGGGCAGCAGATACGCAGTATTTT. Supplemented by reference TRBV7-9 and TRBJ2-3, the full variable domain reads DTGVSQNPRHKITKRGQNVTFRCDPISEHNRLYWYRQTLGQGPEFLTYFQNEAQLEKSRLLSDRFSAERPKGSFSTLEIQRTEQGDSAMYLCASSLVFRAADTQYFGPGTRLTVL.

Regarding this clone: Different DNA sequences within this sample yield the same CDR3. The CDR3 region is CASSLAGTSNQPQHF. CDR3 DNA: TGCGCCAGCAGCTTGGCGGGGACAAGCAATCAGCCCCAGCATTTT. This chain uses TRBV5-1 with TRBJ1-5; D may be TRBD1 (6 bases). V was clipped by 0 bases and J by 1 base, with 8 bases between them. The CDR3 contains 15 residues. CDR1 is SGHRS, CDR2 YFSETQ, per germline.

The chain uses TRBV7-3 and TRBJ1-2, with D tentatively TRBD1 (6 bases). Germline CDR1 SGHTA, CDR2 FQGTGA. The CDR3 covers 13 residues. The V gene lost 5 bases and the J gene lost 7 bases, with 14 bases spanning the gap. The CDR3 loop reads CASSAIQGFGYTF. The CDR3 DNA follows: TGTGCCAGCAGCGCGATACAGGGTTTTGGCTACACCTTC.

J is TRBJ1-4 and V is TRBV5-1; a possible D gene is TRBD1 (5 bases). Deletions cut 3 bases from V and 0 bases from J, with 12 bases between. Germline values: CDR1 SGHRS, CDR2 YFSETQ. The CDR3 has 16 amino acids. The DNA for the CDR3 is TGCGCCAGCAGCTCCGGGGACTTAACAACTAATGAAAAACTGTTTTTT. It codes for CASSSGDLTTNEKLFF.

The CDR3 sequence is CATAHEDTQYF. The CDR3 DNA reads as TGTGCCACCGCCCATGAGGATACGCAGTATTTT. This chain connects TRBV15 to TRBJ2-3; D is unresolved. Trimming left V 8 bases short and J 6 bases short, with 9 bases between. From germline, CDR1 is LNHNV and CDR2 YYDKDF (reference sequence). The CDR3 covers 11 residues.

CDR3 nucleotides: TGCAGCGCTACCGGGACAGGGATGTCCTACGAGCAGTACTTC. Its translation: CSATGTGMSYEQYF. The chain joins TRBV29-1 to TRBJ2-7; TRBD1 aligns across 9 bases. Germline V CDR1 and CDR2: SQVTM, ANQGSEA. V lost 7 bases and J lost 1; bases outside the gene matches: 8. This CDR3 is built from 14 residues.

V usage is TRBV5-1 and J usage is TRBJ1-2, with 7 nucleotides matching TRBD1. Per germline, CDR1 SGHRS and CDR2 YFSETQ. The CDR3 covers 14 residues. V shed 0 bases and J 5 bases; nucleotides not matched to a gene: 4. The CDR3 loop reads CASSLEKGAYGYTF. The CDR3 DNA sequence: TGCGCCAGCAGCTTGGAGAAGGGGGCATATGGCTACACCTTC.

This clone has only a few counts. Other DNA sequences in this sample translate to the same CDR3. This chain joins TRBV29-1 and TRBJ2-5, with D hard to call. This CDR3 contains 12 residues. CDR1 and CDR2 from the germline V gene are SQVTM and ANQGSEA. V was shortened by 3 bases and J by 4 bases, with 9 bases between the two germline ends. In DNA, the CDR3 is TGCAGCGTTGAGAGTTCGGGAGAGACCCAGTACTTC. Translation gives CSVESSGETQYF.

The genes are TRBV7-6 and TRBJ2-7, with D possibly being TRBD2 (5 bases). Trimming cost V 5 bases and J 1 base, with 9 bases left between them. The V gene's germline CDR1 is SGHVS and CDR2 FNYEAQ. The CDR3 totals 13 residues. The CDR3 DNA is TGTGCCAGCAGCAGAGGACTTTCCTACGAGCAGTACTTC. It translates to CASSRGLSYEQYF.

The chain has TRBV5-1 and TRBJ1-6, with TRBD1 as a possible D gene (6 bases). The CDR3 has 16 residues. Looked up from germline, CDR1 is SGHRS and CDR2 is YFSETQ. V lost 1 base and J lost 7, with 15 bases in between. CDR3 sequence: CASSLNTGPTNSPLHF. The CDR3 DNA is TGCGCCAGCAGCTTGAATACAGGGCCTACGAATTCACCCCTCCACTTT.

The chain employs TRBV25-1 and TRBJ2-6; 7 nucleotides align to TRBD1. Per the germline V gene, CDR1 is MGHDK and CDR2 is SYGVNS. Germline trimming cut 8 bases from V and 4 bases from J; bases unmatched to any gene: 5. This CDR3 has 14 amino acids. Written as DNA, the CDR3 is TGTGCCAGCGGGGACAGAACCGGGGCCAACGTCCTGACTTTC. Translated: CASGDRTGANVLTF.

There are a few counts of this clone. This chain uses TRBV6-1 with TRBJ2-6; 9 positions agree with TRBD1. Germline V gene lookup returns CDR1 MNHNS and CDR2 SASEGT. CDR3 length: 17 amino acids. Trimming took 3 bases from V and 0 from J; bases not matched to a gene: 3. The CDR3 loop reads CASSEGQGVSGANVLTF. The CDR3 DNA follows: TGTGCCAGCAGTGAGGGACAGGGCGTCTCTGGGGCCAACGTCCTGACTTTC.

The gene calls are TRBV7-9 and TRBJ2-3; 7 nucleotides agree with TRBD2. This CDR3 is built from 17 residues. Trimming removed 1 base from V and 0 bases from J; junction bases left unmatched: 7. In germline, CDR1 is SEHNR, CDR2 FQNEAQ (reference sequence). CDR3 residues: CASSLGIGSGSTDTQYF. DNA of the CDR3: TGTGCCAGCAGCTTAGGGATCGGTAGCGGGAGCACAGATACGCAGTATTTT.

The rearrangement joins TRBV4-1 to TRBJ2-3; D unresolved. CDR1 is MGHRA and CDR2 is YSYEKL in the germline V gene. The CDR3 totals 14 residues. V was trimmed by 4 bases and J by 3 bases, leaving 11 bases between them. The CDR3 loop is CASSRLASTDTQYF. The CDR3 DNA reads as TGCGCCAGCAGCCGGTTAGCTTCAACAGATACGCAGTATTTT.

The gene calls are TRBV30 and TRBJ2-7, with D perhaps TRBD1 (6 bases). The V and J ends lost 0 bases and 6 bases respectively, with 12 bases between them. From germline, CDR1 is GTSNPN and CDR2 SVGIG (reference sequence). The CDR3 totals 13 residues. The CDR3 loop is CAWSVQEGGEQYF. In DNA form, the CDR3 reads TGTGCCTGGAGTGTCCAGGAAGGGGGCGAGCAGTACTTC.

The V call is TRBV11-1, the J call TRBJ2-7; 7 bases fit TRBD1. The CDR3 loop spans 14 amino acids. V lost 2 bases, J lost 2 bases, and 3 bases stayed unmatched. Germline CDR1 and CDR2: SGHAT and FQDESV (reference sequence). Here the CDR3 DNA reads TGTGCCAGCAGCTTATGGGACAGAACCTACGAGCAGTACTTC. Translation gives CASSLWDRTYEQYF.

The V gene is TRBV11-2, the J gene TRBJ2-1, with 11 bases matching TRBD2. This CDR3 has 16 residues. Germline V gene lookup returns CDR1 SGHAT and CDR2 FQNNGV. The trim removed 5 bases at V and 4 bases at J, leaving 7 bases unmatched. As DNA, the CDR3 is TGTGCCAGCAGCCCCGGGTTAGCGGGAGGGTACAATGAGCAGTTCTTC. This codes for CASSPGLAGGYNEQFF.

The chain combines TRBV4-1 with TRBJ1-1; D ambiguous. CDR1 and CDR2 (germline): MGHRA, YSYEKL. The V end lost 4 bases, the J end lost 7 bases, and 13 bases lay between the germline ends. This CDR3 is 13 amino acids long. CDR3 sequence: CASSPSAVLEAFF. CDR3 bases: TGCGCCAGCAGCCCGTCAGCTGTCCTTGAAGCTTTCTTT.

This chain links TRBV29-1 with TRBJ2-1, with no clear D. CDR3 length equals 14 residues. Germline CDR1 SQVTM, CDR2 ANQGSEA. Deletions cut 5 bases from V and 5 bases from J, with 16 bases between. The CDR3 protein is CSVIWSWPNNEQFF. CDR3 coding DNA: TGCAGCGTTATATGGAGTTGGCCGAACAATGAGCAGTTCTTC.

This chain connects TRBV2 to TRBJ1-2, with D uncertain. Trimming took 4 bases from V and 3 from J, leaving 15 bases between them. Germline values: CDR1 SNHLY, CDR2 FYNNEI. This CDR3 contains 15 residues. The CDR3 region has the DNA TGTGCCAGCAGTGCCCCCCGCGGGAGATACTATGGCTACACCTTC. Its translation: CASSAPRGRYYGYTF.

The chain recombines TRBV29-1 with TRBJ1-2; no reliable D call. The CDR3 spans 12 residues. Germline values: CDR1 SQVTM, CDR2 ANQGSEA. Trimming left V 7 bases short and J 0 bases short, with 9 bases between. Written as DNA, the CDR3 is TGCAGCGCCAATAGCGCTAACTATGGCTACACCTTC. Encoded protein: CSANSANYGYTF.

This sequence joins TRBV29-1 and TRBJ1-1; 11 bases map to TRBD1. This CDR3 spans 13 amino acids. Trimming at V came to 7 bases and at J to 4 bases, leaving 5 bases not matched to a gene. CDR1 SQVTM and CDR2 ANQGSEA come from the germline V gene. As DNA, the CDR3 is TGCAGCGCCATGGGACAGGGGGGCACTGAAGCTTTCTTT. Its translation: CSAMGQGGTEAFF.

The chain recombines TRBV29-1 with TRBJ1-2; D possibly corresponds to TRBD1 (5 bases). The CDR3 is 12 residues long. Trimming removed 1 base at V and 8 bases at J, with 11 bases between. Germline loops: CDR1 SQVTM, CDR2 ANQGSEA. The CDR3: CSVEGGGNGYTF. CDR3 nucleotides: TGCAGCGTTGAAGGGGGCGGGAACGGCTACACCTTC.